This T cell receptor beta chain was recovered during a study of CD8 T cells in ankylosing spondylitis. Study conclusions and caveats: Within ankylosing spondylitis blood, a TCR beta motif made up of seven to nine highly homologous variants appeared to be characteristic. Certain motif variants had earlier been reported in reactive arthritis synovial fluid and blood.

This clonotype has just a few counts. Its antigen is as yet unknown. TCRdb independently ran MiXCR on the 5' RACE reads; one entry per CDR3 protein. The top ten hold approximately 7% of the sample, which has about 540,000 distinct CDR3 sequences, about 13% seen once. The clonotype comes from a male donor with ankylosing spondylitis. The specimen was blood, either unsorted or a sorted T cell fraction (not recorded which).

For the CDR3, the DNA is TGCGCCAGCAGCTTGGTTGGACAGATTAATGAAAAACTGTTTTTT. Translated: CASSLVGQINEKLFF. This rearrangement joins TRBV5-1 to TRBJ1-4; a possible D gene is TRBD1 (6 bases). Germline CDR1 SGHRS, CDR2 YFSETQ. The CDR3 runs 15 residues. V shed 0 bases and J shed 4 bases, with 10 bases lying between them.